These 26 T cell receptor beta chains were all obtained from the same sample, sequenced in a study of T cells after yellow fever vaccination. TCRdb used MiXCR to reprocess the 5' RACE reads, holding one entry per CDR3 protein. This sample has a few hundred thousand distinct CDR3 sequences, with approximately 4% found just once. The sample in question was PBMCs, obtained 5 days after the yellow fever booster vaccination. The source is a man younger than 30 who received the YFV17D yellow fever vaccine.

This clonotype has a count of ten or more. The chain joins TRBV20-1 to TRBJ2-7, with unresolved D. The V end lost 3 bases, the J end lost 5 bases, and 11 bases lay between the germline ends. CDR1 is DFQATT, CDR2 SNEGSKA, per germline (reference sequence). The length of the CDR3 is 12 residues. CDR3 sequence (DNA): TGCAGTGCTAGGAAAATGTCGGACGAGCAGTACTTC. The encoded protein is CSARKMSDEQYF.

There are many counts of this clonotype. The rearrangement joins TRBV5-1 to TRBJ2-1; 8 nucleotides agree with TRBD2. CDR3 length equals 15 residues. V dropped 4 bases and J dropped 1; count of bases not matched to a gene: 4. Per the germline V gene, CDR1 is SGHRS and CDR2 is YFSETQ. In nucleotides, the CDR3 is TGCGCCAGCAGCGGCGGGGGGACTTCCTACAATGAGCAGTTCTTC. This encodes CASSGGGTSYNEQFF.

The genes are TRBV7-9 and TRBJ2-7; the match to TRBD1 covers 9 bases. Per germline, CDR1 SEHNR and CDR2 FQNEAQ (reference sequence). With V trimmed by 1 base and J by 7 bases, 11 bases remained unmatched. The CDR3 totals 16 residues. The CDR3 DNA is TGTGCCAGCAGCTTAGGTACGCTGGACAGGGGCACGGAGCAGTACTTC. Translation gives CASSLGTLDRGTEQYF.

This clonotype occurred a few times. V and J are TRBV29-1 and TRBJ1-2; TRBD1 might be the D (5 bases). There are 11 residues in the CDR3. V was cut by 2 bases and J by 7 bases, with 8 bases left in between. Looked up from germline, CDR1 is SQVTM and CDR2 is ANQGSEA. The CDR3 region is CSVEQGGGYTF. The CDR3 DNA follows: TGCAGCGTTGAACAGGGAGGTGGCTACACCTTC.

This clonotype was observed at least ten times. In DNA, the CDR3 is TGCGCCAGCAGCTTGAGAGAGGACTATAATTCACCCCTCCACTTT. Its translation: CASSLREDYNSPLHF. The V gene is TRBV5-1, the J gene TRBJ1-6; D unresolved. V lost 1 base, J lost 3 bases, and 8 bases lay in between. The CDR3 has 15 residues. Germline-derived CDR1 and CDR2 are SGHRS and YFSETQ.

The chain recombines TRBV7-2 with TRBJ1-2, with 7 positions matching TRBD1. Germline V gene lookup returns CDR1 SGHTA and CDR2 FQGNSA. The ends lost 4 bases at V and 7 bases at J; junction bases unmatched: 6. The CDR3 is 13 amino acids. The CDR3 spells CASSYQTGSGYTF. The CDR3 DNA sequence: TGTGCCAGCAGCTACCAGACAGGGAGTGGCTACACCTTC.

The chain uses TRBV12-3 or TRBV12-4 and TRBJ2-1; 7 bases are a match to TRBD1. V lost 10 bases to trimming and J lost 2 bases; unmatched junction nucleotides: 8. The CDR3 contains 14 residues. The CDR3 DNA sequence: TGTGCCATTCAACAGGGGAGACCCTACAATGAGCAGTTCTTC. It is translated as CAIQQGRPYNEQFF.

This clonotype was counted a few times. The chain is built from TRBV5-1 and TRBJ1-6; TRBD1 might be the D (5 bases). CDR1 and CDR2 from the germline V gene are SGHRS and YFSETQ. Trimming took 1 base from V and 9 from J, leaving 14 bases between them. This CDR3 comprises 15 residues. CDR3 region: CASSLSGIDSSPLHF. The CDR3, as DNA: TGCGCCAGCAGCTTGTCGGGGATTGACAGTTCACCCCTCCACTTT.

This clonotype was picked up many times. The rearrangement links TRBV7-7 to TRBJ2-5; unclear D gene. Deletions cut 5 bases from V and 2 bases from J, with 12 bases between. The CDR3 contains 14 residues. Germline CDR1 SSHAT, CDR2 FNYEAQ (reference sequence). CDR3 DNA: TGTGCCAGCAGCCCGGCAGCAACTCAAGAGACCCAGTACTTC. Translated, it gives CASSPAATQETQYF.

This clonotype was counted at least ten times. The chain is built from TRBV20-1 and TRBJ1-5; D unresolved. Germline V gene lookup returns CDR1 DFQATT and CDR2 SNEGSKA (reference sequence). Trimming removed 6 bases from V and 4 bases from J, with 16 bases in between. There are 14 residues in the CDR3. The DNA of the CDR3 is TGCAGTGCAAAAGGTTCCCTTTTTAATCAGCCCCAGCATTTT. Protein sequence: CSAKGSLFNQPQHF.

This rearrangement joins TRBV4-3 to TRBJ2-1; no firm D call. Trimming took off 0 bases at V and 9 bases at J, with 6 bases between the two ends. This CDR3 has 12 amino acids. Per germline, CDR1 LGHNA and CDR2 YSLEER. The CDR3 loop is CASSQDTFEQFF. CDR3 in DNA: TGCGCCAGCAGCCAAGATACGTTTGAGCAGTTCTTC.

This clonotype was recorded at least ten times. The genes are TRBV25-1 and TRBJ1-2; D gene unclear. V gave up 0 bases and J gave up 3 bases, with 5 bases separating them. Germline CDR1 is MGHDK and CDR2 is SYGVNS. The CDR3 is 13 residues long. CDR3 in amino acids: CASSEYADYGYTF. In nucleotides, the CDR3 is TGTGCCAGCAGTGAATACGCGGACTATGGCTACACCTTC.

There are many counts of this clonotype. The chain couples TRBV7-9 to TRBJ1-1, with D perhaps TRBD1 (5 bases). This CDR3 contains 16 residues. CDR1 is SEHNR, CDR2 FQNEAQ, per germline (reference sequence). V was trimmed by 5 bases and J by 6 bases, leaving 22 bases between them. CDR3 region: CASSLGGGRRLSEAFF. The CDR3 DNA sequence: TGTGCCAGCAGCCTTGGGGGGGGAAGAAGGTTATCTGAAGCTTTCTTT.

This clonotype turned up a few times. The genes are TRBV6-2 or TRBV6-3 and TRBJ1-6, with D tentatively TRBD1 (5 bases). The CDR3 has 14 amino acids. Germline values: CDR1 MNHEY, CDR2 SVGEGT. Trimming removed 5 bases at V and 9 bases at J, with 14 bases between. CDR3 sequence (DNA): TGTGCCAGCAGTCGCCGATGGGGGGTTTCACCCCTCCACTTT. It translates to CASSRRWGVSPLHF.

This clonotype has at least ten counts. The rearrangement joins TRBV5-1 to TRBJ2-3, with a weak D call TRBD1 (5 bases). The germline V gene encodes CDR1 SGHRS and CDR2 YFSETQ. V was cut by 4 bases and J by 5 bases, with 14 bases left in between. This CDR3 contains 14 residues. CDR3: CASSPQGIGDTQYF. As DNA, the CDR3 is TGCGCCAGCAGCCCCCAGGGTATTGGAGATACGCAGTATTTT.

The genes are TRBV7-2 and TRBJ2-3, with 9 nucleotides matching TRBD1. Germline V gene lookup returns CDR1 SGHTA and CDR2 FQGNSA. The junction had 6 bases not matched to a gene; V was cut back by 2 bases and J by 0 bases. The CDR3 has 17 amino acids. The CDR3, as DNA: TGTGCCAGCAGCTTACCCAGGACAGGGGCTAGCACAGATACGCAGTATTTT. Translation gives CASSLPRTGASTDTQYF.

This chain uses TRBV11-1 with TRBJ2-1; 9 positions agree with TRBD1. After removal of 1 base from V and 7 bases from J, the junction contained 2 bases not matched to a gene. This CDR3 spans 14 amino acids. Germline V gene sequence: CDR1 SGHAT, CDR2 FQDESV (reference sequence). The CDR3 sequence: CASSLVDRGNEQFF. Written as DNA, the CDR3 is TGTGCCAGCAGCTTAGTAGACAGGGGGAATGAGCAGTTCTTC.

This clonotype has ten or more counts. J is TRBJ2-3 and V is TRBV10-1; TRBD2 agrees at 12 bases. Germline assignment: CDR1 WNHNN and CDR2 SYGVQD (reference sequence). This CDR3 spans 16 amino acids. V trimming: 2 bases; J trimming: 2 bases; junction bases outside the gene matches: 2. CDR3 sequence: CASSEGTSGYTDTQYF. The CDR3 region has the DNA TGCGCCAGCAGTGAGGGGACTAGCGGGTACACAGATACGCAGTATTTT.

This clonotype was detected many times. The V gene is TRBV20-1, the J gene TRBJ2-2; D is undetermined. Germline lookup yields CDR1 DFQATT and CDR2 SNEGSKA (reference sequence). This CDR3 is built from 13 residues. V lost 3 bases, J lost 8 bases, and 13 bases lay in between. The CDR3 DNA reads as TGCAGTGCTAGTTCGGGCCCCCTGGGGGAGCTGTTTTTT. Translated, it gives CSASSGPLGELFF.

This clonotype occurred a few times. This sequence joins TRBV4-1 and TRBJ2-3; D possibly corresponds to TRBD2 (5 bases). Trimming left V 1 base short and J 2 bases short, with 10 bases between. This CDR3 is built from 15 residues. Germline V lookup: CDR1 MGHRA, CDR2 YSYEKL. The CDR3 coding sequence is TGCGCCAGCAGCCAAGGAGGGTCCACCACAGATACGCAGTATTTT. It is translated as CASSQGGSTTDTQYF.

This clonotype was detected a few times. V usage is TRBV29-1 and J usage is TRBJ2-1, with a possible D match to TRBD2 (5 bases). Germline V CDR1 and CDR2: SQVTM, ANQGSEA. Trimming cost V 0 bases and J 10 bases, with 10 bases left between them. The CDR3 is made up of 12 amino acids. CDR3 protein: CSVEDRGNEQFF. The DNA for the CDR3 is TGCAGCGTTGAAGATCGGGGAAACGAGCAGTTCTTC.

This clonotype was observed many times. The rearrangement links TRBV9 to TRBJ2-3, with 7 bases aligning to TRBD2. This CDR3 spans 16 amino acids. Germline values: CDR1 SGDLS, CDR2 YYNGEE. The V segment lost 0 bases and the J segment 0 bases; nucleotides outside the gene matches: 4. In DNA, the CDR3 is TGTGCCAGCAGCGTAGAGGGAGGGCCTAGCACAGATACGCAGTATTTT. It yields the protein CASSVEGGPSTDTQYF.

Of note for this clonotype: The junction departs from germline at one end; a sequencing error may be responsible. The rearrangement links TRBV4-1 to TRBJ1-3; 7 bases are shared with TRBD1. Germline-derived CDR1 and CDR2 are MGHRA and YSYEKL. The CDR3 has 16 amino acids. This CDR3 reads CDSSQPGGLSGNTIYF. The DNA for the CDR3 is TGCGACAGCAGCCAGCCAGGGGGACTCTCTGGAAACACCATATATTTT.

The V gene is TRBV4-2, the J gene TRBJ2-1, with D possibly called TRBD1 or TRBD2 (6 bases each). Germline V gene data show CDR1 as LGHNA and CDR2 as YNFKEQ. Deletions cut 3 bases from V and 2 bases from J, with 11 bases between. The CDR3 is 15 residues long. Here the CDR3 DNA reads TGTGCCAGCAGCCACGTGGAGGGGGCCTACAATGAGCAGTTCTTC. This codes for CASSHVEGAYNEQFF.

This clonotype was seen ten or more times. The chain couples TRBV4-1 to TRBJ1-5, with unresolved D. V was cut by 2 bases and J by 7 bases, with 12 bases left in between. The CDR3 spans 14 residues. CDR1 is MGHRA, CDR2 YSYEKL, per germline. The CDR3 loop reads CASSQFPGWQPQHF. The CDR3 DNA reads TGCGCCAGCAGCCAATTCCCCGGTTGGCAGCCCCAGCATTTT.

This chain joins TRBV20-1 and TRBJ2-3; TRBD2 aligns across 11 bases. The V gene's germline CDR1 is DFQATT and CDR2 SNEGSKA (reference sequence). The CDR3 totals 18 residues. The V gene end was trimmed by 3 bases and the J gene end by 1 base; junction bases not matched to a gene: 12. The CDR3 loop reads CSARVIAGGSSGTDTQYF. CDR3 bases: TGCAGTGCTAGGGTCATAGCGGGGGGGAGCTCTGGCACAGATACGCAGTATTTT.